The 20 T cell receptor beta chains presented below share a single source sample, sequenced in a study of cytomegalovirus exposure and HLA in healthy donors. PCR was performed using 60 Vbeta and 13 Jbeta primers. The repertoire was sequenced with immunoSEQ multiplex PCR; TCRdb's copy has only in-frame clones and lacks some. Among roughly 170,000 clones, 80% to 90% were seen once, and the ten largest hold 0.77%. Sequencing was performed on PBMCs. The origin of the receptors is a young woman in good health and CMV-seronegative.

V and J are TRBV4-2 and TRBJ2-3, with 10 positions matching TRBD1. Germline assignment: CDR1 LGHNA and CDR2 YNFKEQ. With 4 bases clipped from V and 4 bases from J, the junction kept 8 bases outside the gene matches. The CDR3 has 16 residues. DNA for the CDR3: TGTGCCAGCAGCCCCAACCTCGGGACAGGGGCAGATACGCAGTATTTT. It translates to CASSPNLGTGADTQYF.

The V call is TRBV7-9, the J call TRBJ1-1; 7 bases fit TRBD1. V lost 3 bases to trimming and J lost 4 bases; unmatched junction nucleotides: 8. CDR3 size: 15 residues. Germline CDR1 is SEHNR and CDR2 is FQNEAQ (reference sequence). The CDR3 DNA is TGTGCCAGCAGCTTCTACGGACAGGTTCCCACTGAAGCTTTCTTT. Protein sequence: CASSFYGQVPTEAFF.

The chain links TRBV28 to TRBJ2-7; TRBD2 agrees at 7 bases. This CDR3 region has 12 residues. Germline values: CDR1 MDHEN, CDR2 SYDVKM. Unmatched junction bases numbered 6, after V lost 6 bases and J lost 7 bases. CDR3: CASREGRDEQYF. The CDR3 nucleotides are TGTGCCAGCAGGGAAGGGAGGGATGAGCAGTACTTC.

This chain uses TRBV7-8 with TRBJ2-1; maybe TRBD2 (6 bases). The CDR3 is 15 residues long. Germline CDR1 and CDR2: SGHVS and FQNEAQ. V was cut by 4 bases and J by 1 base, with 11 bases left in between. The CDR3 coding sequence is TGTGCCAGCAGCTGGGGGGTGAGGTCCTACAATGAGCAGTTCTTC. This translates into CASSWGVRSYNEQFF.

This clone was detected a few times. The chain links TRBV6-1 to TRBJ1-2, with 7 bases fitting TRBD1. Per the germline V gene, CDR1 is MNHNS and CDR2 is SASEGT. The CDR3 is 15 residues long. V lost 5 bases, J lost 5 bases, and 11 bases stayed unmatched. CDR3 loop: CASSIPGQLSYGYTF. In DNA, the CDR3 is TGTGCCAGCAGTATCCCGGGACAGCTTTCTTATGGCTACACCTTC.

This clone appeared once. The genes are TRBV7-8 and TRBJ1-4; the match to TRBD1 covers 8 bases. The CDR3 runs 15 residues. Germline V gene sequence: CDR1 SGHVS, CDR2 FQNEAQ. V shed 3 bases and J 5 bases; nucleotides not matched to a gene: 5. The CDR3 region is CASSFGTGGNEKLFF. The CDR3 bases are TGTGCCAGCAGCTTCGGGACAGGCGGAAATGAAAAACTGTTTTTT. Combining the CDR3 with reference TRBV7-8 and TRBJ1-4 gives the whole variable domain GAGVSQSPRYKVAKRGQDVALRCDPISGHVSLFWYQQALGQGPEFLTYFQNEAQLDKSGLPSDRFFAERPEGSVSTLKIQRTQQEDSAVYLCASSFGTGGNEKLFFGSGTQLSVL.

This clone was detected once. The same CDR3 also results from other DNA sequences found in this sample. The V and J genes are TRBV7-6 and TRBJ2-5; 13 positions agree with TRBD2. The CDR3 sequence is 19 residues long. The V gene's germline CDR1 is SGHVS and CDR2 FNYEAQ. Trimming removed 1 base from V and 2 bases from J; junction bases left unmatched: 10. DNA for the CDR3: TGTGCCAGCAGCTTAGGTACTTACCCGGGACTAGCGGGACAAGAGACCCAGTACTTC. This encodes CASSLGTYPGLAGQETQYF.

Remarks on this clone: The sample has other DNA sequences that encode this CDR3 too. The rearrangement links TRBV7-9 to TRBJ2-7, with a weak D call TRBD1 (6 bases). The germline V gene encodes CDR1 SEHNR and CDR2 FQNEAQ (reference sequence). The CDR3 spans 13 residues. V lost 5 bases to trimming and J lost 2 bases, with 10 bases between them. CDR3 nucleotides: TGTGCCAGCAGCACTGGACAGCCCTACGAGCAGTACTTC. As protein: CASSTGQPYEQYF.

The rearrangement joins TRBV9 to TRBJ2-2; 7 bases fit TRBD1. Germline V lookup: CDR1 SGDLS, CDR2 YYNGEE. CDR3 length: 13 residues. J lost 6 bases, V lost 3 bases, and 2 bases had no gene match. Here the CDR3 reads CASSGQGAGELFF. The CDR3 nucleotides read TGTGCCAGCAGCGGGCAGGGGGCCGGGGAGCTGTTTTTT.

The rearrangement joins TRBV28 to TRBJ1-1; weak D call: TRBD1 (5 bases). In germline, CDR1 is MDHEN, CDR2 SYDVKM. The V end lost 3 bases, the J end lost 3 bases, and 20 bases lay between the germline ends. This CDR3 has 17 amino acids. CDR3 sequence: CASSLEGRGTGDTEAFF. CDR3 nucleotides: TGTGCCAGCAGTTTGGAGGGCAGAGGCACGGGGGACACTGAAGCTTTCTTT.

This rearrangement joins TRBV25-1 to TRBJ2-1, with TRBD2 matching 7 bases. CDR3 length equals 13 residues. The germline V gene encodes CDR1 MGHDK and CDR2 SYGVNS. The V segment lost 7 bases and the J segment 8 bases; nucleotides outside the gene matches: 8. This chain's CDR3 is CASMKGRAYEQFF. CDR3 bases: TGTGCCAGCATGAAGGGGAGGGCCTATGAGCAGTTCTTC.

This clone was detected only a few times. The chain is built from TRBV28 and TRBJ2-3, with TRBD1 identical over 7 bases. The V segment lost 2 bases and the J segment 2 bases; nucleotides outside the gene matches: 4. Germline CDR1 and CDR2: MDHEN and SYDVKM. The CDR3 consists of 15 residues. The CDR3 protein is CASSLEGQNTDTQYF. CDR3 DNA: TGTGCCAGCAGTTTAGAGGGACAGAACACAGATACGCAGTATTTT.

The V and J genes are TRBV2 and TRBJ1-2; TRBD1 matches 8 bases. This CDR3 comprises 13 residues. V gave up 10 bases and J gave up 5 bases; unmatched junction bases: 9. Per the germline V gene, CDR1 is SNHLY and CDR2 is FYNNEI. CDR3 residues: CANQRDRQYGYTF. The CDR3 DNA follows: TGTGCCAACCAGAGGGACAGGCAATATGGCTACACCTTC.

V gene TRBV18 combines with J gene TRBJ2-2; possible D gene TRBD2, 5 bases. The CDR3 covers 15 residues. Trimming took 5 bases from V and 4 from J, leaving 14 bases between them. Germline CDR1 reads KGHSH; CDR2 reads LQKENI. The CDR3: CASSSEGPGTGELFF. CDR3 nucleotide sequence: TGTGCCAGCTCATCTGAGGGTCCGGGCACCGGGGAGCTGTTTTTT.

This chain links TRBV29-1 with TRBJ2-5, with unresolved D. From germline, CDR1 is SQVTM and CDR2 ANQGSEA. V was pared by 5 bases and J by 0 bases, with 13 bases between. The length of the CDR3 is 14 residues. CDR3 in amino acids: CSVPRSRDQETQYF. In nucleotides, the CDR3 is TGCAGCGTTCCTAGATCCCGGGACCAAGAGACCCAGTACTTC.

V gene TRBV6-6 combines with J gene TRBJ2-5; TRBD2 is a possible D gene (7 bases). Germline V CDR1 and CDR2: MNHNY, SVGAGI (reference sequence). This CDR3 contains 15 residues. Trimming shortened V by 0 bases and J by 4 bases, and 12 bases separated the two germline ends. This CDR3 is CASSYSTGGRETQYF. The CDR3 DNA is TGTGCCAGCAGTTACTCAACCGGGGGGCGAGAGACCCAGTACTTC.

The chain couples TRBV11-2 to TRBJ2-7, with TRBD2 matching 13 bases. V shed 1 base, J shed 2 bases, and the junction held 5 bases outside the gene matches. From germline, CDR1 is SGHAT and CDR2 FQNNGV. CDR3 length: 17 amino acids. The CDR3 protein is CASSLARGTSGTYEQYF. The CDR3 region has the DNA TGTGCCAGCAGCTTAGCCCGAGGGACTAGCGGGACCTACGAGCAGTACTTC. Together with reference TRBV11-2 and TRBJ2-7, the CDR3 gives the full variable domain: EAGVAQSPRYKIIEKRQSVAFWCNPISGHATLYWYQQILGQGPKLLIQFQNNGVVDDSQLPKDRFSAERLKGVDSTLKIQPAKLEDSAVYLCASSLARGTSGTYEQYFGPGTRLTVT.

The rearrangement uses TRBV4-3 and TRBJ1-1; D gene ambiguous. The germline V and J ends were trimmed by 0 bases and 0 bases, with 14 bases remaining between them. CDR3 length: 17 amino acids. From germline, CDR1 is LGHNA and CDR2 YSLEER. CDR3 residues: CASSQDTGNHMNTEAFF. The CDR3, as DNA: TGCGCCAGCAGCCAAGACACCGGGAACCACATGAACACTGAAGCTTTCTTT.

The V gene is TRBV30, the J gene TRBJ2-7, with a weak D call TRBD2 (6 bases). Germline lookup yields CDR1 GTSNPN and CDR2 SVGIG (reference sequence). Deletions cut 2 bases from V and 7 bases from J, with 12 bases between. CDR3 size: 12 residues. DNA of the CDR3: TGTGCCTGGAGTCTAGCGAGAGCTGAGCAGTACTTC. It is translated as CAWSLARAEQYF. The whole variable domain, remainder taken from reference TRBV30 and TRBJ2-7, is SQTIHQWPATLVQPVGSPLSLECTVEGTSNPNLYWYRQAAGRGLQLLFYSVGIGQISSEVPQNLSASRPQDRQFILSSKKLLLSDSGFYLCAWSLARAEQYFGPGTRLTVT.

V gene TRBV28 combines with J gene TRBJ1-6, with D possibly TRBD1 on 5 matching bases. Germline lookup yields CDR1 MDHEN and CDR2 SYDVKM. V was shortened by 3 bases and J by 10 bases, with 10 bases between the two germline ends. The CDR3 has 13 residues. The CDR3 region has the DNA TGTGCCAGCAGTTTTCAGGGAAGGTCACCCCTCCACTTT. Protein: CASSFQGRSPLHF. The whole variable domain, remainder taken from reference TRBV28 and TRBJ1-6, is DVKVTQSSRYLVKRTGEKVFLECVQDMDHENMFWYRQDPGLGLRLIYFSYDVKMKEKGDIPEGYSVSREKKERFSLILESASTNQTSMYLCASSFQGRSPLHFGNGTRLTVT.